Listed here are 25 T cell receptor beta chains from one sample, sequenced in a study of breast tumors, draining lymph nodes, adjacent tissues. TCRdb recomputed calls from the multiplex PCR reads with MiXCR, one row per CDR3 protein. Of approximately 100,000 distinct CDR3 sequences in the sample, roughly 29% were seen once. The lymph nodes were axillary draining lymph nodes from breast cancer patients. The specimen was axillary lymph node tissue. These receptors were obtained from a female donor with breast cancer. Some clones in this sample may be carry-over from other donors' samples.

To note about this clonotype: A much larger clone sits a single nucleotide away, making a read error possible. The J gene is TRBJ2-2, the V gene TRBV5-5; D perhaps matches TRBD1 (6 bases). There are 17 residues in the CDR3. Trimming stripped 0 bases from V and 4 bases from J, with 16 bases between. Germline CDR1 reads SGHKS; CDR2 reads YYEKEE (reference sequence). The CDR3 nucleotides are TGTGCCAGCAGCTTGGGGACCGGGACACCGAGCACCGGGGAGCTGTTTTTT. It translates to CASSLGTGTPSTGELFF.

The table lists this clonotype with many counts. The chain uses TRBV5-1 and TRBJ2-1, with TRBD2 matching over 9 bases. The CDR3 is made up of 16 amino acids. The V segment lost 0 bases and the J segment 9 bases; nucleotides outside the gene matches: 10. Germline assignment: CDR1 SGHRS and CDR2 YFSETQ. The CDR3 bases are TGCGCCAGCAGCTTGGGGTATAGCGGGAGCATCGGTGAGCAGTTCTTC. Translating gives CASSLGYSGSIGEQFF.

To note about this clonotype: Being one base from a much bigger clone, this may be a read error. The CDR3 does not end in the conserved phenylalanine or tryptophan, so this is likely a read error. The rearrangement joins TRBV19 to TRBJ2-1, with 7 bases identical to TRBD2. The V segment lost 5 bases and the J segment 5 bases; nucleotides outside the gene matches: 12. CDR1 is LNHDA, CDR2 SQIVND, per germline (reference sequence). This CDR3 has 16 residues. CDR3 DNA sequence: TGTGCCAGTAGTGCCCTGGGGCTAGCGGCTCACAATGAGCAGTTCTCC. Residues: CASSALGLAAHNEQFS.

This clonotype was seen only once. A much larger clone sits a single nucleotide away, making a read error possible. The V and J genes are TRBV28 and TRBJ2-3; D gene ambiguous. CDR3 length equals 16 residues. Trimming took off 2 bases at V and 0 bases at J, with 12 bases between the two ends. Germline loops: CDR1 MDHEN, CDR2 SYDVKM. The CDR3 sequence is CASSLGGLTSTDTQYF. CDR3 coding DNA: TGTGCCAGCAGTTTAGGCGGTTTAACGAGCACAGATACGCAGTATTTT.

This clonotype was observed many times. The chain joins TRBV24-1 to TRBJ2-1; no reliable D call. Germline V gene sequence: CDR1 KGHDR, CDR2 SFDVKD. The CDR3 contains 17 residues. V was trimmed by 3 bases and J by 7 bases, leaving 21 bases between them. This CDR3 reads CATSDPTRLDSGNEQFF. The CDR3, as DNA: TGTGCCACCAGTGATCCCACTCGTCTCGATTCAGGAAATGAGCAGTTCTTC.

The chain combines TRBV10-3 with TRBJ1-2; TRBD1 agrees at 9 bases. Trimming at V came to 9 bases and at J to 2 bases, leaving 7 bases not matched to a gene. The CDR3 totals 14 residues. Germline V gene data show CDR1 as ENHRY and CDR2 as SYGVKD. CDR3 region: CAMGGDRENYGYTF. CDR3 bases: TGTGCCATGGGAGGGGACAGGGAGAACTATGGCTACACCTTC.

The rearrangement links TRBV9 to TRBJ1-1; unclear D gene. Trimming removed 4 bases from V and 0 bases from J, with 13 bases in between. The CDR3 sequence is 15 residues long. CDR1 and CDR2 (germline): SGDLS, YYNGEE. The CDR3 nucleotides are TGTGCCAGCAGCCCCGAACAGTTCTTGAACACTGAAGCTTTCTTT. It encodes CASSPEQFLNTEAFF.

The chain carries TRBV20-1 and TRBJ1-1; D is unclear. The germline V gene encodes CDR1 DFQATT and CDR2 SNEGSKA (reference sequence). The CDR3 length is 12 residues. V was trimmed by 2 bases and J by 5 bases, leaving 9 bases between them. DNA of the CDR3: TGCAGTGCTAGACGGGGAAATACTGAAGCTTTCTTT. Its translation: CSARRGNTEAFF.

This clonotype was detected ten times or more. For the CDR3, the DNA is TGTGCCAGCTCATACCGGGACAAGGACATTCAGTACTTC. Its protein product is CASSYRDKDIQYF. The chain carries TRBV18 and TRBJ2-4, with a possible D match to TRBD1 (6 bases). The CDR3 consists of 13 residues. Trimming pared 5 bases from V and 8 bases from J, leaving 13 bases between. Germline values: CDR1 KGHSH, CDR2 LQKENI. Variable domain in full (rest from reference TRBV18 and TRBJ2-4): NAGVMQNPRHLVRRRGQEARLRCSPMKGHSHVYWYRQLPEEGLKFMVYLQKENIIDESGMPKERFSAEFPKEGPSILRIQQVVRGDSAAYFCASSYRDKDIQYFGAGTRLSVL.

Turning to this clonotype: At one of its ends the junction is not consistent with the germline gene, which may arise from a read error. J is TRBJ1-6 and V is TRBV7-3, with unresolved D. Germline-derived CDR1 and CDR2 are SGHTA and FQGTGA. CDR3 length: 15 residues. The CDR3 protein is CASSVSLGHNTPLHF. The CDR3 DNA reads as TGCGCCAGCAGTGTCTCCTTAGGGCATAATACCCCCCTCCACTTT.

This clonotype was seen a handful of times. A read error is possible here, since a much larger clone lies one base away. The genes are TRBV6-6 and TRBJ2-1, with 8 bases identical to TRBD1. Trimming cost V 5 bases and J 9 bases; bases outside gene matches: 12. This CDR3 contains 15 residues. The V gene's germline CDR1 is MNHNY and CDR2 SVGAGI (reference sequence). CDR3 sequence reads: CASSHQGADQSEQFF. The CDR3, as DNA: TGTGCCAGCAGTCACCAGGGGGCGGATCAGAGTGAGCAGTTCTTC.

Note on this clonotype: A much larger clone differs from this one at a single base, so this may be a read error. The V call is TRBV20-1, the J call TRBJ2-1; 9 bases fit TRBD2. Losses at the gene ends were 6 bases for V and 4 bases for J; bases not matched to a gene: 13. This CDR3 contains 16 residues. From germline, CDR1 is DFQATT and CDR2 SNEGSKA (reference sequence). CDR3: CSARSGIAGAYNEQFF. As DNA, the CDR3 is TGCAGTGCCCGTTCGGGGATAGCGGGAGCGTACAATGAGCAGTTCTTC.

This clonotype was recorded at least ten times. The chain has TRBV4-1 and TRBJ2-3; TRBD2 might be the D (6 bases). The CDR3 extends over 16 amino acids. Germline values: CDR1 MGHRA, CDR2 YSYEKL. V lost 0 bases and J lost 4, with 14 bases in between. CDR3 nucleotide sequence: TGCGCCAGCAGCCAAGAAGGACTAAGTCTTGCAGATACGCAGTATTTT. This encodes CASSQEGLSLADTQYF.

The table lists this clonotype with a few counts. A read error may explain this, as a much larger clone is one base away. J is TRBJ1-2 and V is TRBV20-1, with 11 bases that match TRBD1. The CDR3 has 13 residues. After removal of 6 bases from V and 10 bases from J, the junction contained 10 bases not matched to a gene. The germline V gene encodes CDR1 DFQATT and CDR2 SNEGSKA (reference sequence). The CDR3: CSASGQGARAYTF. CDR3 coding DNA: TGCAGTGCCAGTGGACAGGGGGCGCGTGCCTACACCTTC.

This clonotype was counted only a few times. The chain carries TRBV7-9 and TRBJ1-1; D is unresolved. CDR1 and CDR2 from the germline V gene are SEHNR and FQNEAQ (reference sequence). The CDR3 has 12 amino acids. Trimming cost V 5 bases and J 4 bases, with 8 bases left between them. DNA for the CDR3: TGTGCCAGCAGCCCCCACGGCACTGAAGCTTTCTTT. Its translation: CASSPHGTEAFF.

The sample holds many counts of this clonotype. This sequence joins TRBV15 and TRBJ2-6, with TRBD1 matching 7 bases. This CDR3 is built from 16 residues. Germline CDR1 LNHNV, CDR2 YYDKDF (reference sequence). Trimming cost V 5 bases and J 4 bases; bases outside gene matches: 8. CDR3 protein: CATSVPQGKGANVLTF. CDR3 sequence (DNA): TGTGCCACCAGCGTCCCACAGGGGAAGGGGGCCAACGTCCTGACTTTC.

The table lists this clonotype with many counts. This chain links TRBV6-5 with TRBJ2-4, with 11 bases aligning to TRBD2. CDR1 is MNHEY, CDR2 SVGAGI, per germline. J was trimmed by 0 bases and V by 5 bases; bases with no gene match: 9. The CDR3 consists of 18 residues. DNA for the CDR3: TGTGCCAGCAGTGCGGGACTAGCGGATTCTTTAGCCAAAAACATTCAGTACTTC. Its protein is CASSAGLADSLAKNIQYF.

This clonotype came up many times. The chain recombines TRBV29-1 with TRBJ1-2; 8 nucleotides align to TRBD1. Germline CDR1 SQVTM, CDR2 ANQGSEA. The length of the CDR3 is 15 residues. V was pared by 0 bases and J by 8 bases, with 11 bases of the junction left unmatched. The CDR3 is CSVEDPADRGGGYTF. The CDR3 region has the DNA TGCAGCGTTGAAGATCCGGCCGACAGGGGAGGCGGCTACACCTTC.

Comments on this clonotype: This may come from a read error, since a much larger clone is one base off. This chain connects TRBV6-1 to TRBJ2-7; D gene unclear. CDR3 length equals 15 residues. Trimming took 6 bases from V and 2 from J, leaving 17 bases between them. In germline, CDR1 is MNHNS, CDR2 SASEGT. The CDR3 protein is CASRPMPRQTYEQYF. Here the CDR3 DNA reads TGTGCCAGCAGGCCTATGCCTCGGCAAACCTACGAGCAGTACTTC.

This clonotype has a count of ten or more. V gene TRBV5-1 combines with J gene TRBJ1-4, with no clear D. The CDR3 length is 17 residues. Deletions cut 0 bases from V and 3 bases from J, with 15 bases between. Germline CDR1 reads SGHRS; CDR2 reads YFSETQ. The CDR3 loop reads CASSLVAGIWANEKLFF. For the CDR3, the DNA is TGCGCCAGCAGCTTGGTAGCCGGGATTTGGGCTAATGAAAAACTGTTTTTT.

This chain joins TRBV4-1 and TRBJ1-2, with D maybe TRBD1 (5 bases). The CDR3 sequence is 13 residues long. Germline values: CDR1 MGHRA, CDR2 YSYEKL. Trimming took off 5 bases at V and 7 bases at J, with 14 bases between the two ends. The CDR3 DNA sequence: TGCGCCAGCAGCGACATACAAGGGGCTGGCTACACCTTC. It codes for CASSDIQGAGYTF.

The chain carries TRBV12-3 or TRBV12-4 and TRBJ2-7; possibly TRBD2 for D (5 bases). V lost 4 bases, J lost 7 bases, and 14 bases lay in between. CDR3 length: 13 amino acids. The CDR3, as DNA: TGTGCCAGCAGTTACTCTTCCGGGGTTGAGCAGTACGTC. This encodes CASSYSSGVEQYV.

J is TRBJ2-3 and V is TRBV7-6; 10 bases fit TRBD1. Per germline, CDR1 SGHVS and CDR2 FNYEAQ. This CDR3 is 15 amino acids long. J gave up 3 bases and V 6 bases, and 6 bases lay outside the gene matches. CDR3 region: CASSQRQGATDTQYF. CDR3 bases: TGTGCCAGCAGTCAACGACAGGGGGCGACAGATACGCAGTATTTT. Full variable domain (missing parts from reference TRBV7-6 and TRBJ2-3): GAGVSQSPRYKVTKRGQDVALRCDPISGHVSLYWYRQALGQGPEFLTYFNYEAQQDKSGLPNDRFSAERPEGSISTLTIQRTEQRDSAMYRCASSQRQGATDTQYFGPGTRLTVL.

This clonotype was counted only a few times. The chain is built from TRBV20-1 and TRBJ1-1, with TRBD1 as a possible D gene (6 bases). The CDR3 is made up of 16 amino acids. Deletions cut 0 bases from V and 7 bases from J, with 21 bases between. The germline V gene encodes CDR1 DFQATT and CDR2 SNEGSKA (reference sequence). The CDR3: CSARDRQEGSLGEAFF. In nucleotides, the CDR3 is TGCAGTGCTAGAGATCGACAGGAGGGATCCCTTGGTGAAGCTTTCTTT.

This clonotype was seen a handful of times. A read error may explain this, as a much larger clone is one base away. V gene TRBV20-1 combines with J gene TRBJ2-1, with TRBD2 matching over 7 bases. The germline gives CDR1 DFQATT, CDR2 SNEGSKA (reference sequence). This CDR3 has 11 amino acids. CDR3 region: CSAKSTSKQSF. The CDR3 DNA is TGCAGTGCTAAGTCGACTAGCAAGCAGTCCTTC.